This TCR beta chain emerged from a study of blood T cell repertoires in COVID-19. The wider study: The origin of the acute and convalescent COVID-19 samples was the United States, Italy and Spain. T cells, B-cell-depleted T cells, or PBMCs provided the cDNA or gDNA that served as material.

The J segment lost 6 bases and the V segment lost 0 bases, leaving 10 bases of the junction unmatched. The CDR3 is 18 amino acids. Germline V lookup: CDR1 GTSNPN, CDR2 SVGIG (reference sequence). In the authors' workflow: Nucleated cell counts were estimated from reference gene primer amplification. TCRdb's copy holds only in-frame clones and misses some; the assay was immunoSEQ multiplex PCR. D and trimming were read from the DNA, whereas the V and J calls and clone size are those reported in that table. The sample has 200,000 to 300,000 clones; roughly 79% are singletons. Patients of the Seattle cohort, enrolled during active infection, were followed longitudinally.

Material: peripheral blood. The chain is built from TRBV30 and TRBJ1-6, with 11 bases that match TRBD1. The sequence came from an elderly woman with COVID-19, enrolled during active disease. CDR3 sequence reads: CAWSVGQGGSPPNSPLHF. The CDR3 DNA follows: TGTGCCTGGAGTGTGGGACAGGGGGGTTCACCACCTAATTCACCCCTCCACTTT.